The T cell receptor beta chain described here comes from a study of cytomegalovirus exposure and HLA in healthy donors. General study results and limits: The authors listed 164 TCR beta chains as cytomegalovirus-associated. TCR beta sequences reportedly predicted the HLA-A and HLA-B alleles of most subjects accurately. In a later analysis, a missense DCLRE1C variant was linked to TCR beta V- and J-gene trimming. Most sequenced TCRs were rare (though some public TCRs occurred in many donors).

Primers included in the PCR were 60 Vbeta and 13 Jbeta primers. Data came from immunoSEQ multiplex PCR; TCRdb stores just in-frame clones and leaves some out. The repertoire holds some 97,000 clones, with about 77% as singletons. Looked up from germline, CDR1 is SGHVS and CDR2 is FQNEAQ. Trimming removed 1 base at V and 2 bases at J, with 10 bases between. The CDR3 extends over 15 amino acids. In the case of this clone: The antigen is undetermined.

The specimen sequenced was PBMCs. V and J are TRBV7-8 and TRBJ2-3; D perhaps matches TRBD2 (6 bases). The sequence was collected from a woman between 50 and 59 years old in good health and CMV-seropositive. Written as DNA, the CDR3 is TGTGCCAGCAGCTTAGTTCGACTAGACACAGATACGCAGTATTTT. Its protein product is CASSLVRLDTDTQYF.